The clone carrying this T cell receptor beta chain was observed many times. CDR1 is GTSNPN and CDR2 is SVGIG in the germline V gene (reference sequence). V lost 5 bases and J 2 bases, leaving 10 bases between the germline ends. This CDR3 is 12 amino acids long. This sample stems from a study of molecular identifiers for immune sequencing clone quantification. TCRdb re-derived calls from the PCR reads in MiXCR, one entry per CDR3 protein. In the table there are approximately 670,000 distinct CDR3 sequences, 15% to 20% of which are singletons. V usage is TRBV30 and J usage is TRBJ2-7; D is possibly TRBD1 or TRBD2 (5 bases each). Sequenced sample: naive CD8+ T cells from blood, with Jurkat cell RNA spiked in. Described subset: FACS-sorted CD8+CD4-CCR7+CD45RA+ naive T cells. This receptor was identified in a human donor in good health. Some libraries in this study had Jurkat cell RNA spiked in. The CDR3 coding sequence is TGTGCCTGGGGGACGGAAACCTACGAGCAGTACTTC. This encodes CAWGTETYEQYF.